The 29 T cell receptor beta chains below come from one sample, sequenced in a study of blood T cell repertoires in COVID-19. Produced via immunoSEQ multiplex PCR; TCRdb's table is partial and in-frame only. Among 140,000 to 150,000 clones listed, roughly 85% were seen once. Sequenced: PBMCs or T cells enriched from blood (not recorded which). These receptors were collected from a man in his fifties who had recovered from COVID-19.

The chain is built from TRBV18 and TRBJ2-5, with 13 positions matching TRBD2. Per the germline V gene, CDR1 is KGHSH and CDR2 is LQKENI. The length of the CDR3 is 14 residues. J was trimmed by 5 bases and V by 5 bases; bases with no gene match: 2. This chain's CDR3 is CASSSLAGGETQYF. The CDR3 coding sequence is TGTGCCAGCTCATCACTAGCGGGAGGGGAGACCCAGTACTTC.

V gene TRBV5-1 combines with J gene TRBJ2-1, with 8 nucleotides matching TRBD1. Germline V gives CDR1 SGHRS, CDR2 YFSETQ. CDR3 size: 15 residues. The V and J ends lost 0 bases and 7 bases, in that order; junction bases with no gene match: 6. DNA for the CDR3: TGCGCCAGCAGCTTGGCCCAGGGGGCGCGGAATGAGCAGTTCTTC. This translates into CASSLAQGARNEQFF.

V gene TRBV19 combines with J gene TRBJ2-1; D might be TRBD2 (6 bases). The CDR3 consists of 17 residues. CDR1 is LNHDA, CDR2 SQIVND, per germline (reference sequence). Between the trimmed V and J ends, which lost 1 base and 4 bases, there was a span of 17 bases. CDR3 protein: CASSIGKRVAGYNEQFF. In DNA form, the CDR3 reads TGTGCCAGTAGTATAGGAAAGCGGGTGGCGGGATACAATGAGCAGTTCTTC.

This sequence joins TRBV6-5 and TRBJ1-6, with D possibly being TRBD1 (6 bases). Germline lookup yields CDR1 MNHEY and CDR2 SVGAGI. Trimming took 2 bases from V and 3 from J, leaving 11 bases between them. CDR3 length: 16 amino acids. The CDR3 spells CASSYRDTIYNSPLHF. The DNA for the CDR3 is TGTGCCAGCAGTTACCGGGACACTATCTATAATTCACCCCTCCACTTT.

This chain joins TRBV5-4 and TRBJ1-1; D possibly corresponds to TRBD1 (6 bases). From germline, CDR1 is SGHNT and CDR2 YYREEE (reference sequence). The CDR3 totals 14 residues. V shed 6 bases and J shed 1 base, with 13 bases lying between them. The CDR3 DNA reads as TGTGCCAGCACTATAGGACAGCAGAACACTGAAGCTTTCTTT. It translates to CASTIGQQNTEAFF.

The V call is TRBV28, the J call TRBJ1-5, with TRBD1 identical over 7 bases. In germline, CDR1 is MDHEN, CDR2 SYDVKM. This CDR3 contains 15 residues. V shed 5 bases and J 6 bases; nucleotides not matched to a gene: 10. CDR3 protein: CASSNARGTVQPQHF. The CDR3 nucleotides read TGTGCCAGCAGTAACGCCAGGGGGACGGTTCAGCCCCAGCATTTT.

This clone was counted once. The chain is built from TRBV5-1 and TRBJ2-7; 8 bases are shared with TRBD2. V shed 3 bases, J shed 6 bases, and the junction held 8 bases outside the gene matches. The CDR3 runs to 14 residues. Germline values: CDR1 SGHRS, CDR2 YFSETQ. This CDR3 is CASSSLGLELEQYF. CDR3 sequence (DNA): TGCGCCAGCAGCTCCCTGGGACTAGAACTCGAGCAGTACTTC.

This clone showed up just a few times. The rearrangement joins TRBV19 to TRBJ1-5; TRBD1 matches 8 bases. The CDR3 contains 13 residues. Germline V gives CDR1 LNHDA, CDR2 SQIVND (reference sequence). With 8 bases clipped from V and 6 bases from J, the junction kept 6 bases outside the gene matches. The CDR3 nucleotides read TGTGCCAGTTCGGACAGGGTCGGTCAGCCCCAGCATTTT. Its protein product is CASSDRVGQPQHF.

The chain joins TRBV23-1 to TRBJ2-2, with no clear D. TRBV23-1 is sorted into the ORF group, with uncertain function. This CDR3 has 15 amino acids. The V end lost 5 bases, the J end lost 0 bases, and 10 bases lay between the germline ends. DNA for the CDR3: TGCGCCAGCAGTGTGAGACATTCGAACACCGGGGAGCTGTTTTTT. Encoded protein: CASSVRHSNTGELFF.

V gene TRBV3-1 (or the pseudogene TRBV3-2) combines with J gene TRBJ2-1, with TRBD2 matching over 12 bases. CDR1 is LGHDT and CDR2 is YNNKEL in the germline V gene (reference sequence). The CDR3 is 16 residues long. The J segment lost 6 bases and the V segment lost 4 bases, leaving 7 bases of the junction unmatched. The DNA for the CDR3 is TGTGCCAGCAGCCTCCCCCTAGCGGGGGGGACCAATGAGCAGTTCTTC. It is translated as CASSLPLAGGTNEQFF.

The chain carries TRBV7-3 and TRBJ1-2, with 9 bases fitting TRBD1. The CDR3 covers 13 residues. Germline V lookup: CDR1 SGHTA, CDR2 FQGTGA. V was clipped by 5 bases and J by 4 bases; unmatched bases: 2. CDR3 sequence (DNA): TGTGCCAGCAGCCCGGGACAGGGCTATGGCTACACCTTC. Amino acids: CASSPGQGYGYTF.

The chain recombines TRBV9 with TRBJ1-6; the D gene is possibly TRBD1 (6 bases). CDR1 is SGDLS and CDR2 is YYNGEE in the germline V gene. This CDR3 is built from 14 residues. V lost 0 bases and J 8 bases, leaving 9 bases between the germline ends. The CDR3 reads CASSVDAGDSPLHF. In DNA, the CDR3 is TGTGCCAGCAGCGTAGATGCAGGGGATTCACCCCTCCACTTT.

This rearrangement joins TRBV3-1 (or the pseudogene TRBV3-2) to TRBJ2-3; no reliable D call. Trimming took off 4 bases at V and 4 bases at J, with 9 bases between the two ends. CDR1 LGHDT and CDR2 YNNKEL come from the germline V gene (reference sequence). The CDR3 spans 13 residues. The CDR3 nucleotides are TGTGCCAGCAGCCTCTTGAGGTCAGATACGCAGTATTTT. It codes for CASSLLRSDTQYF.

The rearrangement links TRBV6-5 to TRBJ2-3; D is possibly TRBD1 (6 bases). The germline gives CDR1 MNHEY, CDR2 SVGAGI. The ends were cut back, 6 bases at V and 3 bases at J, with 16 bases in the middle. The CDR3 runs 15 residues. The CDR3 DNA is TGTGCCAGCAGGGCTGCGTACAGGGTAACAGATACGCAGTATTTT. Amino acids: CASRAAYRVTDTQYF.

This clone was observed a single time. The chain carries TRBV5-4 and TRBJ2-1; TRBD1 agrees at 9 bases. Trimming cost V 4 bases and J 4 bases; bases outside gene matches: 9. CDR1 and CDR2 from the germline V gene are SGHNT and YYREEE (reference sequence). CDR3 size: 16 residues. This CDR3 reads CASSQSPGTGYNEQFF. DNA for the CDR3: TGTGCCAGCAGCCAAAGTCCCGGGACAGGGTACAATGAGCAGTTCTTC.

In its sample, this clone was seen once. The chain uses TRBV30 and TRBJ1-1, with a possible D match to TRBD1 (6 bases). Germline V gene sequence: CDR1 GTSNPN, CDR2 SVGIG (reference sequence). Trimming took 2 bases from V and 0 from J, leaving 10 bases between them. This CDR3 has 14 residues. CDR3 protein: CAWSLGHLNTEAFF. The DNA for the CDR3 is TGTGCCTGGAGTTTGGGACACCTGAACACTGAAGCTTTCTTT.

The chain uses TRBV7-3 and TRBJ1-2; 9 bases are shared with TRBD1. The CDR3 runs 13 residues. CDR1 and CDR2 from the germline V gene are SGHTA and FQGTGA. V shed 4 bases, J shed 4 bases, and the junction held 1 base outside the gene matches. As DNA, the CDR3 is TGTGCCAGCAGCTCGGGACAGGGCTATGGCTACACCTTC. Amino acids: CASSSGQGYGYTF.

This chain links TRBV2 with TRBJ1-1; D is undetermined. The CDR3 is 13 residues long. V lost 1 base, J lost 1 base, and 4 bases lay in between. Per germline, CDR1 SNHLY and CDR2 FYNNEI. CDR3 nucleotide sequence: TGTGCCAGCAGTGAAGGTAGGAACACTGAAGCTTTCTTT. This sequence encodes CASSEGRNTEAFF. Based on the CDR3 plus reference TRBV2 and TRBJ1-1, the full variable domain is EPEVTQTPSHQVTQMGQEVILRCVPISNHLYFYWYRQILGQKVEFLVSFYNNEISEKSEIFDDQFSVERPDGSNFTLKIRSTKLEDSAMYFCASSEGRNTEAFFGQGTRLTVV.

The rearrangement joins TRBV13 to TRBJ2-5, with a tentative D call TRBD1 (5 bases). Trimming pared 1 base from V and 6 bases from J, leaving 9 bases between. CDR3 length equals 13 residues. CDR1 PRHDT and CDR2 FYEKMQ come from the germline V gene (reference sequence). The CDR3 sequence: CASSLEQGKTQYF. The CDR3 DNA sequence: TGTGCCAGCAGCTTAGAGCAGGGAAAGACCCAGTACTTC.

The chain carries TRBV5-1 and TRBJ1-1, with 7 bases aligning to TRBD1. The CDR3 loop spans 15 amino acids. In germline, CDR1 is SGHRS, CDR2 YFSETQ. Germline trimming cut 5 bases from V and 0 bases from J; bases unmatched to any gene: 7. CDR3 region: CASSWTGNMNTEAFF. The DNA of the CDR3 is TGCGCCAGCAGTTGGACAGGCAACATGAACACTGAAGCTTTCTTT. Supplemented by reference TRBV5-1 and TRBJ1-1, the full variable domain reads KAGVTQTPRYLIKTRGQQVTLSCSPISGHRSVSWYQQTPGQGLQFLFEYFSETQRNKGNFPGRFSGRQFSNSRSEMNVSTLELGDSALYLCASSWTGNMNTEAFFGQGTRLTVV.

This chain uses TRBV12-2 with TRBJ2-7; TRBD2 reflects the table's D call only, with no check against the DNA. TRBV12-2 is labeled a pseudogene. The CDR3 is 19 amino acids. The CDR3 is CASRLLSSGRALRGDEQYF. CDR3 coding DNA: TGTGCAAGTCGCTTATTATCTAGCGGGAGGGCCTTGAGGGGCGACGAGCAGTACTTC.

V and J are TRBV19 and TRBJ1-2; 7 positions agree with TRBD1. This CDR3 is built from 15 residues. Germline lookup yields CDR1 LNHDA and CDR2 SQIVND (reference sequence). With 1 base clipped from V and 4 bases from J, the junction kept 6 bases outside the gene matches. The CDR3 region is CASSIVAGGGYGYTF. The CDR3 DNA reads TGTGCCAGTAGTATAGTCGCAGGGGGTGGCTATGGCTACACCTTC.

The chain combines TRBV2 with TRBJ2-2, with 9 bases fitting TRBD1. V lost 7 bases, J lost 6 bases, and 6 bases stayed unmatched. Per germline, CDR1 SNHLY and CDR2 FYNNEI. This CDR3 has 14 residues. The CDR3 loop reads CASMGQGVAGELFF. CDR3 nucleotide sequence: TGTGCCAGCATGGGACAGGGAGTAGCCGGGGAGCTGTTTTTT.

CDR3 protein: CASGGSSGNTIYF. The CDR3 DNA reads TGTGCCAGCGGTGGGAGCTCTGGAAACACCATATATTTT. The chain has TRBV28 and TRBJ1-3; no clear D. V gave up 8 bases and J gave up 0 bases, with 8 bases separating them. CDR1 and CDR2 (germline): MDHEN, SYDVKM. This CDR3 is 13 amino acids long. Together with reference TRBV28 and TRBJ1-3, the CDR3 gives the full variable domain: DVKVTQSSRYLVKRTGEKVFLECVQDMDHENMFWYRQDPGLGLRLIYFSYDVKMKEKGDIPEGYSVSREKKERFSLILESASTNQTSMYLCASGGSSGNTIYFGEGSWLTVV.

The CDR3 DNA follows: TGTGCCAGCAGCTCAACAGGGGGCTATGCTGAAGCTTTCTTT. It yields the protein CASSSTGGYAEAFF. This sequence joins TRBV5-4 and TRBJ1-1; 9 positions agree with TRBD1. Germline CDR1 SGHNT, CDR2 YYREEE (reference sequence). The V segment lost 3 bases and the J segment 6 bases; nucleotides outside the gene matches: 6. The CDR3 loop spans 14 amino acids.

The V gene is TRBV7-2, the J gene TRBJ2-1; 10 positions match TRBD2. V dropped 5 bases and J dropped 5; count of bases not matched to a gene: 9. The CDR3 extends over 16 amino acids. Per germline, CDR1 SGHTA and CDR2 FQGNSA. CDR3 DNA sequence: TGTGCCAGCAGCACCGATCTAGCGGGGGCCAACAATGAGCAGTTCTTC. Its protein is CASSTDLAGANNEQFF.

The chain uses TRBV5-8 and TRBJ1-2; the D gene is possibly TRBD1 (5 bases). Trimming shortened V by 0 bases and J by 3 bases, and 6 bases separated the two germline ends. Per germline, CDR1 SGHTS and CDR2 YDEGEE. The CDR3 extends over 13 amino acids. CDR3 protein: CASSLGRDYGYTF. The DNA of the CDR3 is TGTGCCAGCAGCTTGGGCAGGGACTATGGCTACACCTTC.

The count of this clone is one. J is TRBJ2-7 and V is TRBV11-1; 10 bases are a match to TRBD2. The CDR3 has 16 amino acids. Per germline, CDR1 SGHAT and CDR2 FQDESV (reference sequence). Losses at the gene ends were 2 bases for V and 2 bases for J; bases not matched to a gene: 6. The CDR3 sequence is CASSLTTSGSTYEQYF. CDR3 DNA: TGTGCCAGCAGCTTAACGACTAGCGGGTCTACCTACGAGCAGTACTTC.

The chain is built from TRBV28 and TRBJ2-2, with unresolved D. CDR1 and CDR2 from the germline V gene are MDHEN and SYDVKM. This CDR3 comprises 16 residues. V lost 3 bases, J lost 0 bases, and 11 bases lay in between. The CDR3 DNA sequence: TGTGCCAGCAGTTTTCAAGGAGCTGCGAACACCGGGGAGCTGTTTTTT. Translated: CASSFQGAANTGELFF.